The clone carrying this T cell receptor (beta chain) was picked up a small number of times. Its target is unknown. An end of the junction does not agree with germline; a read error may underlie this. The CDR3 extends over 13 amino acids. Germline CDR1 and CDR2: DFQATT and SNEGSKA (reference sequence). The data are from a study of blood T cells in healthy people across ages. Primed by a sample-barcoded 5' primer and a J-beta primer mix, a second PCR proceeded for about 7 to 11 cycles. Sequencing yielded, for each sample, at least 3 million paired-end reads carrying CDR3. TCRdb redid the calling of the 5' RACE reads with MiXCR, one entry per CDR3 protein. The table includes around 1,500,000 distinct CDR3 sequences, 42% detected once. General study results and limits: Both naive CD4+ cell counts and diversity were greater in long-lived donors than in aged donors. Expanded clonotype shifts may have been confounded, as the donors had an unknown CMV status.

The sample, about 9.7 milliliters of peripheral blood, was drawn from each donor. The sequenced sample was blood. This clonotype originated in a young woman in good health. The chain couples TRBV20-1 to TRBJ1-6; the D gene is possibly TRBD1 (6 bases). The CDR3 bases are TGCAGTGCTCGAGACAGGAATAATTCACCCCTCCACTTT. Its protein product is CSARDRNNSPLHF.